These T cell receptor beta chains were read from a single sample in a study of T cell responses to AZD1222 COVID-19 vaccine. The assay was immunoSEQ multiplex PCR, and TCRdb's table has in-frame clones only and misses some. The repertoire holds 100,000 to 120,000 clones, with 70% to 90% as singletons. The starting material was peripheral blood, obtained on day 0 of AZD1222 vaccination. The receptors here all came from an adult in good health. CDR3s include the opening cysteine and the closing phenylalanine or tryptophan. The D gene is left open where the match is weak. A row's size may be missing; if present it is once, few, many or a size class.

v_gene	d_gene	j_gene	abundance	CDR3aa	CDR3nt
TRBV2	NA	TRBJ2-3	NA	CASSAQGRGDTQYF	TGTGCCAGCAGTGCGCAGGGGAGAGGAGATACGCAGTATTTT
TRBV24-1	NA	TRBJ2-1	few	CATSMVDRVNEQFF	TGTGCCACCAGCATGGTAGACCGGGTTAATGAGCAGTTCTTC
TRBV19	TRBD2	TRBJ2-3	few	CASSIPGLGEGDTQYF	TGTGCCAGTAGTATCCCTGGACTAGGAGAAGGAGATACGCAGTATTTT
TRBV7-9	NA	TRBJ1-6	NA	CASSLVGYSPLHF	TGTGCCAGCAGCTTAGTAGGGTATTCACCCCTCCACTTT
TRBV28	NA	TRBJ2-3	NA	CASSPLKNPGGTDTQYF	TGTGCCAGCAGTCCCCTTAAAAACCCGGGGGGCACAGATACGCAGTATTTT
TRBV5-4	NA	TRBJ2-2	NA	CASSIRDTSTGELFF	TGTGCCAGCAGCATCCGGGACACATCTACCGGGGAGCTGTTTTTT
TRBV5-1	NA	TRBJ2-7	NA	CASRRQDSYEQYF	TGCGCCAGCAGGAGACAGGACTCCTACGAGCAGTACTTC
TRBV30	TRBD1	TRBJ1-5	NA	CAWSPPGQGIGSNQPQHF	TGTGCCTGGAGTCCGCCGGGACAGGGAATCGGGAGCAATCAGCCCCAGCATTTT
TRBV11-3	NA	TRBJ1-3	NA	CASSRASEPGNTIYF	TGTGCCAGCAGTCGGGCCTCGGAGCCTGGAAACACCATATATTTT
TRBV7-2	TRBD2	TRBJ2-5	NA	CASSERTSGGPALGETQYF	TGTGCCAGCAGCGAACGGACTAGCGGGGGGCCCGCTTTGGGGGAGACCCAGTACTTC
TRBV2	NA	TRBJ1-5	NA	CASGYLGPRQPQHF	TGTGCCAGCGGCTACCTGGGGCCGCGACAGCCCCAGCATTTT
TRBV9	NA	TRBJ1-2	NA	CASSVTGFTGYTF	TGTGCCAGCAGCGTTACAGGGTTTACTGGCTACACCTTC
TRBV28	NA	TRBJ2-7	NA	CASATSLWEQYF	TGTGCCAGCGCGACTAGTCTTTGGGAGCAGTACTTC
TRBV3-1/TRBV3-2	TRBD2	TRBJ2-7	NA	CASSAGTIIYEQYF	TGTGCCAGCAGCGCCGGGACTATTATCTACGAGCAGTACTTC
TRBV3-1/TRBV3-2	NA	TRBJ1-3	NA	CASSQTGAAGNTIYF	TGTGCCAGCAGCCAAACTGGCGCGGCAGGAAACACCATATATTTT
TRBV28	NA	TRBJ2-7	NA	CASTPKVSSYEQYF	TGTGCCAGCACCCCCAAAGTGAGCTCCTACGAGCAGTACTTC
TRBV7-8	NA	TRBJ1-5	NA	CASSPYSNQPQHF	TGTGCCAGCAGCCCTTATAGCAATCAGCCCCAGCATTTT
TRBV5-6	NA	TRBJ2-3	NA	CASSLGPDLRTDTQYF	TGTGCCAGCAGCTTGGGGCCAGACCTCCGCACAGATACGCAGTATTTT
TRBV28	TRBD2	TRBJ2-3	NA	CASRMGGSTDTQYF	TGTGCCAGCAGAATGGGGGGGAGCACAGATACGCAGTATTTT
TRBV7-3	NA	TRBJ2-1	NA	CASSPRGSGRNEQFF	TGTGCCAGCAGCCCACGGGGGTCGGGGAGAAATGAGCAGTTCTTC
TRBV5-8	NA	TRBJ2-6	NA	CASRGSGANVLTF	TGTGCCAGCAGGGGCTCGGGGGCCAACGTCCTGACTTTC
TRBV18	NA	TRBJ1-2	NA	CASSPGAANYGYTF	TGTGCCAGCTCACCAGGGGCCGCCAACTATGGCTACACCTTC
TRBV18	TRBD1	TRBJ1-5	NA	CASSQLGQSNQPQHF	TGTGCCAGCTCACAATTGGGACAGAGCAATCAGCCCCAGCATTTT
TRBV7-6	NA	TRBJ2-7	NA	CASSLGGHKVEQYF	TGTGCCAGCAGCTTAGGGGGACATAAAGTCGAGCAGTACTTC
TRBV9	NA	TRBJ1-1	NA	CASRDNGTFGEAFF	TGTGCCAGCAGAGATAACGGGACCTTCGGTGAAGCTTTCTTT
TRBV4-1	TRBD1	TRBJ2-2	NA	CASSQDWGQPANTGELFF	TGCGCCAGCAGCCAAGATTGGGGACAGCCGGCGAACACCGGGGAGCTGTTTTTT
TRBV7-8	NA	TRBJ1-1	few	CASSFSRQGNTEAFF	TGTGCCAGCAGCTTCAGCCGGCAGGGGAACACTGAAGCTTTCTTT
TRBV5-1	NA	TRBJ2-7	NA	CASSLEAVVSYEQYF	TGCGCCAGCAGCTTGGAAGCAGTAGTCTCCTACGAGCAGTACTTC
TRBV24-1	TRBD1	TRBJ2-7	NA	CATSDNRGPPYEQYF	TGTGCCACCAGTGATAACAGGGGGCCTCCCTACGAGCAGTACTTC
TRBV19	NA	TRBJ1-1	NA	CASSIDQELYTEAFF	TGTGCCAGTAGTATAGATCAGGAGTTATACACTGAAGCTTTCTTT
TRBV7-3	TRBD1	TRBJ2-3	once	CASSAFTGEGKNTQYF	TGTGCCAGCAGCGCCTTTACAGGGGAAGGGAAAAATACGCAGTATTTT
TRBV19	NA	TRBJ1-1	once	CASSMMAQVRAEAFF	TGTGCCAGTAGTATGATGGCACAGGTTCGCGCTGAAGCTTTCTTT
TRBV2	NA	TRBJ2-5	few	CASKPPDYSPRETQYF	TGTGCCAGCAAACCGCCGGACTACTCCCCGAGGGAGACCCAGTACTTC
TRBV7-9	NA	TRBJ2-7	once	CASSLDRALREQYF	TGTGCCAGCAGCTTGGACAGAGCCCTACGTGAGCAGTACTTC
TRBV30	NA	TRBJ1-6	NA	CARDQGWNSPLHF	TGTGCCCGTGATCAGGGGTGGAATTCACCCCTCCACTTT
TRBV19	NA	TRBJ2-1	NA	CASSIEAVGVNEQFF	TGTGCCAGTAGTATAGAAGCGGTTGGGGTTAATGAGCAGTTCTTC
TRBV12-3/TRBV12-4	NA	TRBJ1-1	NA	CASSLANSGEAFF	TGTGCCAGCAGTTTAGCCAATTCGGGTGAAGCTTTCTTT
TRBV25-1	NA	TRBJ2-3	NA	CASSEYRSGYTDTQYF	TGTGCCAGCAGTGAATATCGGAGCGGGTACACAGATACGCAGTATTTT
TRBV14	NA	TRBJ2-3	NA	CASSLSGPDTQYF	TGTGCCAGCAGCCTTTCGGGGCCAGATACGCAGTATTTT
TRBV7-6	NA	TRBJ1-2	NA	CASSRGGVGYTF	TGTGCCAGCAGCCGGGGTGGGGTTGGCTACACCTTC
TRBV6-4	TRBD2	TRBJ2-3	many	CASSDGGGSGTDTQYF	TGTGCCAGCAGTGACGGCGGCGGGAGCGGCACAGATACGCAGTATTTT
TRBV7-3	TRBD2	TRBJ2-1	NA	CASSRGPPAGGSHEQFF	TGTGCCAGCAGCCGCGGACCGCCAGCGGGGGGAAGTCATGAGCAGTTCTTC